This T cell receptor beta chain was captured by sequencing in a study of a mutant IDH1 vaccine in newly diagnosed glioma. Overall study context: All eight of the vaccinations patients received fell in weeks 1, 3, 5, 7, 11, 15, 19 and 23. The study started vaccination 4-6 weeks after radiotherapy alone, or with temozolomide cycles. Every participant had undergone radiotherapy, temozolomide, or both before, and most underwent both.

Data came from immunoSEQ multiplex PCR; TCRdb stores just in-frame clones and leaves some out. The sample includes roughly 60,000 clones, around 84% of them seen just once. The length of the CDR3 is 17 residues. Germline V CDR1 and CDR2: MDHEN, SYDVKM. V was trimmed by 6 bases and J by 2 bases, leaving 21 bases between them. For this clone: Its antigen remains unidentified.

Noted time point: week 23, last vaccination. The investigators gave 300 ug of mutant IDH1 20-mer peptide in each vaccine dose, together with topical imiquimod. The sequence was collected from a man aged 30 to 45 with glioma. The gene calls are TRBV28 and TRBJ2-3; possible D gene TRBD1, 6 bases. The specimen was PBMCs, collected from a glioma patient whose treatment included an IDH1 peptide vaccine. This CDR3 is CASRGDTGKAYTDTQYF. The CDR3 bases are TGTGCCAGCAGGGGGGATACAGGGAAGGCCTACACAGATACGCAGTATTTT. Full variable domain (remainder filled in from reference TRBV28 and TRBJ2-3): DVKVTQSSRYLVKRTGEKVFLECVQDMDHENMFWYRQDPGLGLRLIYFSYDVKMKEKGDIPEGYSVSREKKERFSLILESASTNQTSMYLCASRGDTGKAYTDTQYFGPGTRLTVL.